Listed below are T cell receptor beta chains from one sample, sequenced in a study of cytomegalovirus exposure and HLA in healthy donors. Only in-frame clones appear in the TCRdb table, and some are missing; sequencing was by immunoSEQ multiplex PCR. The data show about 210,000 clones, with 78% seen just once and about 0.47% held by the top ten. Sequenced material: PBMCs. The receptors originated from a boy younger than 18 in good health and CMV-seronegative. Both conserved end residues are part of each CDR3. Fields, in order: V gene, D gene, clone size, J gene, CDR3 protein, CDR3 DNA. A D gene is named only where the DNA matches it firmly. Where a row states a size, it is once, few, many or the class of an expanded clone; other rows omit it.

TRBV11-3	TRBD1	NA	TRBJ2-7	CASSPRQGAYEQYF	TGTGCCAGCAGCCCTCGACAGGGGGCCTACGAGCAGTACTTC
TRBV27	NA	NA	TRBJ2-7	CASSLSPAYEQYF	TGTGCCAGCAGTTTATCCCCTGCCTACGAGCAGTACTTC
TRBV11-2	TRBD1	NA	TRBJ2-7	CASSLPGGGYEQYF	TGTGCCAGCAGCTTACCAGGGGGTGGTTACGAGCAGTACTTC
TRBV6-1	NA	NA	TRBJ1-5	CAGGKAQGSNQPQHF	TGTGCGGGGGGGAAGGCGCAGGGATCCAATCAGCCCCAGCATTTT
TRBV7-2	TRBD2	NA	TRBJ2-3	CASTKGGLADTQYF	TGTGCCAGCACCAAGGGAGGACTAGCAGATACGCAGTATTTT
TRBV13	NA	once	TRBJ2-3	CASSLMFTGTSDTQYF	TGTGCCAGCAGCTTAATGTTTACAGGTACCTCGGATACGCAGTATTTT
TRBV5-1	NA	NA	TRBJ1-1	CASSLEPRSGTEAFF	TGCGCCAGCAGCTTGGAACCAAGGTCGGGCACTGAAGCTTTCTTT
TRBV4-1	TRBD1	NA	TRBJ2-3	CASSQGTGRTDTQYF	TGCGCCAGCAGCCAAGGGACAGGTCGCACAGATACGCAGTATTTT
TRBV5-1	NA	NA	TRBJ2-1	CASSLRAGNNEQFF	TGCGCCAGCAGCTTGCGGGCAGGGAACAATGAGCAGTTCTTC
TRBV10-2	NA	NA	TRBJ2-5	CASSEQGSETQYF	TGCGCCAGCAGTGAGCAGGGATCAGAGACCCAGTACTTC
TRBV9	TRBD2	NA	TRBJ2-5	CASSQTSGGFQETQYF	TGTGCCAGCAGCCAAACTAGCGGGGGGTTCCAAGAGACCCAGTACTTC
TRBV14	NA	NA	TRBJ2-1	CASSEAGRRGPLNEQFF	TGTGCCAGCAGCGAAGCGGGGAGAAGGGGGCCGCTTAATGAGCAGTTCTTC
TRBV4-1	TRBD1	NA	TRBJ1-4	CASSQGEQGDEKLFF	TGCGCCAGCAGCCAAGGGGAACAGGGGGATGAAAAACTGTTTTTT
TRBV5-1	NA	NA	TRBJ1-6	CASSSILGGGTSPLHF	TGCGCCAGCAGCTCGATCTTGGGAGGGGGTACTTCACCCCTCCACTTT
TRBV9	NA	NA	TRBJ2-2	CASSVGPGGPGVGTGELFF	TGTGCCAGCAGCGTAGGCCCCGGGGGACCCGGAGTTGGAACCGGGGAGCTGTTTTTT
TRBV6-5	NA	NA	TRBJ2-1	CASSYTGRHNEQFF	TGTGCCAGCAGTTACACGGGGAGGCACAATGAGCAGTTCTTC
TRBV6-5	TRBD2	NA	TRBJ2-1	CASSRSGGLNEQFF	TGTGCCAGCAGTAGGAGCGGGGGCCTCAATGAGCAGTTCTTC
TRBV30	NA	once	TRBJ1-6	CAWTGVLNSPLHF	TGTGCCTGGACAGGGGTACTAAATTCACCCCTCCACTTT
TRBV11-3	NA	NA	TRBJ2-7	CASSLGTWRSTAYEQYF	TGTGCCAGCAGCTTGGGTACTTGGCGGTCGACTGCCTACGAGCAGTACTTC
TRBV6-1	TRBD1	NA	TRBJ2-5	CASSDMTGAQETQYF	TGTGCCAGCAGTGACATGACAGGGGCTCAAGAGACCCAGTACTTC
TRBV5-1	TRBD1	NA	TRBJ1-3	CASSLGTGGGGNTIYF	TGCGCCAGCAGCCTCGGGACAGGGGGAGGTGGAAACACCATATATTTT
TRBV5-4	TRBD1	NA	TRBJ1-2	CASSLDREYGYTF	TGTGCCAGCAGCTTAGACAGGGAGTATGGCTACACCTTC
TRBV10-1	NA	NA	TRBJ2-3	CASRLTAGIFTDTQYF	TGCGCCAGCAGGTTGACAGCTGGGATTTTCACAGATACGCAGTATTTT
TRBV9	TRBD1	NA	TRBJ1-2	CASSVNPGTGEYGYTF	TGTGCCAGCAGCGTAAACCCAGGGACAGGTGAATATGGCTACACCTTC
TRBV18	NA	NA	TRBJ1-4	CASSPTSRAGNEKLFF	TGTGCCAGCTCACCTACTTCGAGGGCGGGGAATGAAAAACTGTTTTTT
TRBV5-8	NA	NA	TRBJ1-5	CASIELNQPQHF	TGTGCCAGCATCGAGCTCAATCAGCCCCAGCATTTT
TRBV27	TRBD1	NA	TRBJ1-2	CASSMTGHGYTF	TGTGCCAGCAGTATGACAGGGCACGGCTACACCTTC
TRBV27	TRBD1	NA	TRBJ2-5	CASERTGTGQETQYF	TGTGCCAGCGAACGAACCGGGACAGGCCAAGAGACCCAGTACTTC
TRBV2	NA	NA	TRBJ2-3	CASSGAIRTDTQYF	TGTGCCAGCAGTGGCGCAATCCGCACAGATACGCAGTATTTT
TRBV27	NA	NA	TRBJ2-4	CASSPGTRLKNIQYF	TGTGCCAGCAGCCCGGGGACACGTCTCAAAAACATTCAGTACTTC
TRBV18	NA	NA	TRBJ1-3	CASSSEAQGSGNTIYF	TGTGCCAGCTCATCTGAAGCACAGGGCTCTGGAAACACCATATATTTT
TRBV18	NA	NA	TRBJ1-4	CASSPGQLLNGEKLFF	TGTGCCAGCTCACCAGGGCAGCTGTTGAATGGGGAAAAACTGTTTTTT
TRBV7-8	TRBD1	few	TRBJ1-6	CASSTRTGTGSPLHF	TGTGCCAGCAGCACCCGGACAGGGACGGGTTCACCCCTCCACTTT
TRBV6-1	TRBD2	NA	TRBJ2-3	CASAKFTSGTDTQYF	TGTGCCAGCGCTAAATTTACTAGCGGCACAGATACGCAGTATTTT
TRBV27	NA	NA	TRBJ2-7	CASRFRAGYEQYF	TGTGCCAGCAGGTTCCGAGCGGGCTACGAGCAGTACTTC
TRBV7-9	TRBD2	NA	TRBJ2-1	CASSLGTSDLYNEQFF	TGTGCCAGCAGCTTAGGGACTAGCGACCTCTACAATGAGCAGTTCTTC
TRBV7-3	TRBD1	NA	TRBJ2-7	CASSLTAGGEQYF	TGTGCCAGCAGCTTAACCGCAGGGGGAGAGCAGTACTTC
TRBV6-5	NA	NA	TRBJ2-3	CASSLTGPSTDTQYF	TGTGCCAGCAGCCTTACAGGGCCTAGCACAGATACGCAGTATTTT
TRBV5-1	TRBD1	NA	TRBJ2-3	CASSLGQGSDTQYF	TGCGCCAGCAGCTTAGGACAGGGTTCAGATACGCAGTATTTT
TRBV4-1	TRBD1	once	TRBJ2-7	CASSQESPFRDSVYEQYF	TGCGCCAGCAGCCAAGAATCGCCTTTTCGGGACAGTGTCTACGAGCAGTACTTC
TRBV6-4	NA	NA	TRBJ1-2	CASSDRKGGNGYTF	TGTGCCAGCAGTGACCGCAAAGGGGGTAATGGCTACACCTTC
TRBV29-1	NA	NA	TRBJ1-2	CNVDPGVDGYTF	TGCAACGTTGACCCGGGAGTAGACGGCTACACCTTC
TRBV28	TRBD1	few	TRBJ1-1	CASSLSLKGATEAFF	TGTGCCAGCAGTTTATCCCTTAAGGGGGCGACTGAAGCTTTCTTT
TRBV5-1	TRBD2	NA	TRBJ2-1	CASGALGTSSYNEQFF	TGCGCCAGCGGAGCGCTCGGGACTAGCTCCTACAATGAGCAGTTCTTC
TRBV5-4	TRBD1	NA	TRBJ2-2	CASSFTGGFTGELFF	TGTGCCAGCAGCTTCACAGGGGGCTTTACCGGGGAGCTGTTTTTT
TRBV2	TRBD1	NA	TRBJ1-2	CASGDVDREDYGYTF	TGTGCCAGCGGCGATGTTGACAGGGAGGACTATGGCTACACCTTC
TRBV11-3	TRBD1	NA	TRBJ2-7	CASSYDRVEQYF	TGTGCCAGCAGCTACGACAGGGTCGAGCAGTACTTC
TRBV19	NA	NA	TRBJ1-6	CASTNRYSPLHF	TGTGCCAGTACCAACAGGTATTCACCCCTCCACTTT
TRBV5-1	TRBD2	NA	TRBJ2-7	CASTQGLAGLRRGYEQYF	TGCGCCAGCACACAAGGACTAGCGGGACTCAGAAGGGGCTACGAGCAGTACTTC
TRBV6-6	TRBD1	NA	TRBJ1-6	CASSYLGQGQGSPLHF	TGTGCCAGCAGTTACTTGGGACAGGGGCAGGGTTCACCCCTCCACTTT
TRBV5-1	TRBD1	NA	TRBJ1-2	CASSTGQDLYGYTF	TGCGCCAGCAGCACAGGACAGGACCTCTATGGCTACACCTTC
TRBV5-1	TRBD1	once	TRBJ2-7	CASSLGPTGGADEQYF	TGCGCCAGCAGCTTGGGCCCGACAGGGGGAGCGGACGAGCAGTACTTC
TRBV6-1	TRBD2	NA	TRBJ2-7	CASSEGPSGGYEQYF	TGTGCCAGCAGTGAAGGCCCTAGCGGGGGTTACGAGCAGTACTTC
TRBV4-2	TRBD2	NA	TRBJ2-1	CASSQEGTRANEQFF	TGTGCCAGCAGCCAAGAGGGGACTAGGGCTAATGAGCAGTTCTTC